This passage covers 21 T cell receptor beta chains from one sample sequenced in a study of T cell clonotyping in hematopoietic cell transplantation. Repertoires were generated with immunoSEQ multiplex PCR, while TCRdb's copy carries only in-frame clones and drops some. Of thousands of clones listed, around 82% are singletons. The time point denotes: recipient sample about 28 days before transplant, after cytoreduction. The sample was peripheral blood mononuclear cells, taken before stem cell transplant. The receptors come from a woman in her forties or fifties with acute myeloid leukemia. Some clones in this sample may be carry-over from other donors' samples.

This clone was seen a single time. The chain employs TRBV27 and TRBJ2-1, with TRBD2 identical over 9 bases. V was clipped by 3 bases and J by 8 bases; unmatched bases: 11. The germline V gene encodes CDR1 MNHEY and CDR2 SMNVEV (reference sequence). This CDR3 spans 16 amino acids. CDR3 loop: CASSFTKLAGGDEQFF. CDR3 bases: TGTGCCAGCAGTTTTACAAAACTAGCGGGTGGGGATGAGCAGTTCTTC.

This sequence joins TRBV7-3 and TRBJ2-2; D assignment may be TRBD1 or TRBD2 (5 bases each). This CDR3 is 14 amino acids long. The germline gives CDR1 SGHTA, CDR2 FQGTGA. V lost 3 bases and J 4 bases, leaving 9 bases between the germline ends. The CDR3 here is CASSLGVLTGELFF. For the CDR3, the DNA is TGTGCCAGCAGCTTGGGGGTGCTCACCGGGGAGCTGTTTTTT.

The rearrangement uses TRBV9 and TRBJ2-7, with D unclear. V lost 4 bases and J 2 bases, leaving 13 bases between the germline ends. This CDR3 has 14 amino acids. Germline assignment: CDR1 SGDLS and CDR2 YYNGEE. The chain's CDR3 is CASSTRWETYEQYF. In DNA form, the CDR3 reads TGTGCCAGCAGCACCCGATGGGAAACCTACGAGCAGTACTTC.

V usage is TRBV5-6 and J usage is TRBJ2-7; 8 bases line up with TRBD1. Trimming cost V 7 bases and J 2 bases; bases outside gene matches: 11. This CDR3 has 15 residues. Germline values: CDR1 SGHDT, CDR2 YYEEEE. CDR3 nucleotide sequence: TGTGCCAGCTTCCCGGGGACAGGCCTAACCTACGAGCAGTACTTC. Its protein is CASFPGTGLTYEQYF.

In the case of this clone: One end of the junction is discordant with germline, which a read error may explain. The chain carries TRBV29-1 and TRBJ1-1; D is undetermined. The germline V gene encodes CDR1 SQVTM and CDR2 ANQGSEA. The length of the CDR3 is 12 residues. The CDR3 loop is CSVLTMNTKAFF. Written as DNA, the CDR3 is TGCAGCGTCCTCACCATGAACACTAAAGCTTTCTTT.

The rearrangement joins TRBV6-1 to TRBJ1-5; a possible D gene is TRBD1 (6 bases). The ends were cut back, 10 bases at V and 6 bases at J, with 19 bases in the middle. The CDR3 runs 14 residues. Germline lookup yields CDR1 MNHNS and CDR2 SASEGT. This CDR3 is CATRTETTRQPQHF. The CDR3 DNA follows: TGTGCCACCAGGACAGAGACCACCCGTCAGCCCCAGCATTTT.

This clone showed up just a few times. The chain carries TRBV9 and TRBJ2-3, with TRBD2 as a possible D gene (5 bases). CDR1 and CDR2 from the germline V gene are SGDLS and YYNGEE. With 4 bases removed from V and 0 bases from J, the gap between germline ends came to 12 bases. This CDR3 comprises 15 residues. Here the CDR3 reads CASSFGLFSTDTQYF. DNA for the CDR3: TGTGCCAGCAGCTTTGGACTTTTCAGCACAGATACGCAGTATTTT.

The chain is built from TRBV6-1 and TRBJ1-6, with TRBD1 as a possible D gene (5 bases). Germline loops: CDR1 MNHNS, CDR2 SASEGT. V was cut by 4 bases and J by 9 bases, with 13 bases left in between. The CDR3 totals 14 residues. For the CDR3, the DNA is TGTGCCAGCAGTGTTGGGACCTGGGGTTCACCCCTCCACTTT. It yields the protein CASSVGTWGSPLHF.

The CDR3 bases are TGTGCCAGCAGCCCTACTTGGGGGACTGAAGCTTTCTTT. Translation: CASSPTWGTEAFF. The rearrangement uses TRBV6-1 and TRBJ1-1, with D tentatively TRBD1 (5 bases). The germline gives CDR1 MNHNS, CDR2 SASEGT. The CDR3 totals 13 residues. Trimming pared 6 bases from V and 5 bases from J, leaving 13 bases between.

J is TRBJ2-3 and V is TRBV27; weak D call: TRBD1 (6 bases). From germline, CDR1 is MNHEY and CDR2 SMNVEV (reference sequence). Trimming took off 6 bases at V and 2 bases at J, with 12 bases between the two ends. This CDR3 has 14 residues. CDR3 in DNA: TGTGCCAGCAGCGACAGGCACTCCACAGATACGCAGTATTTT. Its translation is CASSDRHSTDTQYF.

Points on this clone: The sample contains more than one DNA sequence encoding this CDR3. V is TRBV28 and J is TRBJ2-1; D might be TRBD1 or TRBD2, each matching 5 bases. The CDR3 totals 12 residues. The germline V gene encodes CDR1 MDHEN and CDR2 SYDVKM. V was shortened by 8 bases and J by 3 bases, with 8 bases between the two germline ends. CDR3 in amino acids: CASRDGYNEQFF. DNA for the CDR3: TGTGCCAGCCGGGACGGCTACAATGAGCAGTTCTTC.

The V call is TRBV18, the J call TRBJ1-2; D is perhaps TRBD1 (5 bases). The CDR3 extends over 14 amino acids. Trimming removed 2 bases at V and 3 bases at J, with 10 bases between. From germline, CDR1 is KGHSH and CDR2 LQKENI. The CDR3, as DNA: TGTGCCAGCTCACCAGAGGGGATGGACTATGGCTACACCTTC. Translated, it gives CASSPEGMDYGYTF.

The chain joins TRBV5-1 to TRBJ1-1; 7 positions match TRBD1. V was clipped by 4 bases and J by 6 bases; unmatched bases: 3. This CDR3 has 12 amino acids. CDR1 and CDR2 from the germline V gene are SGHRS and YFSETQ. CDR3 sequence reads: CASSGGTAEAFF. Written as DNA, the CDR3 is TGCGCCAGCAGCGGGGGGACAGCTGAAGCTTTCTTT.

The CDR3 sequence is CASSRSSGQGRKSLHF. In nucleotides, the CDR3 is TGCGCCAGCAGCCGCTCTTCGGGACAGGGAAGAAAATCCCTCCACTTT. V usage is TRBV4-1 and J usage is TRBJ1-6; TRBD1 matches 9 bases. Trimming took 4 bases from V and 14 from J; bases not matched to a gene: 15. Per the germline V gene, CDR1 is MGHRA and CDR2 is YSYEKL. The CDR3 consists of 16 residues.

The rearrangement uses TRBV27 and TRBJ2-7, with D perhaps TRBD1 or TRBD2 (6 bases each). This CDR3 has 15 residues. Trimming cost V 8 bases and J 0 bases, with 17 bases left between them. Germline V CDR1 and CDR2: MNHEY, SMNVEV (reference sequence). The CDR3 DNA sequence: TGTGCCAGCGCTTCGTCCTGGGGGGCCTCCTACGAGCAGTACTTC. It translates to CASASSWGASYEQYF.

CDR3 loop: CAWSVRYGYTF. Here the CDR3 DNA reads TGTGCCTGGAGTGTACGGTATGGCTACACCTTC. J is TRBJ1-2 and V is TRBV30; no definite D call. CDR3 length equals 11 residues. V lost 0 bases to trimming and J lost 5 bases, with 4 bases between them. Germline V lookup: CDR1 GTSNPN, CDR2 SVGIG (reference sequence).

CDR3 in amino acids: CASSQGHHDYGYTF. The CDR3 DNA reads as TGCGCCAGCAGCCAAGGACACCACGACTATGGCTACACCTTC. This chain connects TRBV4-3 to TRBJ1-2; D is unresolved. This CDR3 is built from 14 residues. Trimming took off 1 base at V and 3 bases at J, with 9 bases between the two ends. Germline-derived CDR1 and CDR2 are LGHNA and YSLEER.

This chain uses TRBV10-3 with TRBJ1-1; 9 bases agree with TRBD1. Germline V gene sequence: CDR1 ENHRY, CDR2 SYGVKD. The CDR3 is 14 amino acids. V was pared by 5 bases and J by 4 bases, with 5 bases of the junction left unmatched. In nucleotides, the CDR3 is TGTGCCATCAGTACAGGGGGCGCAGGCACTGAAGCTTTCTTT. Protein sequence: CAISTGGAGTEAFF.

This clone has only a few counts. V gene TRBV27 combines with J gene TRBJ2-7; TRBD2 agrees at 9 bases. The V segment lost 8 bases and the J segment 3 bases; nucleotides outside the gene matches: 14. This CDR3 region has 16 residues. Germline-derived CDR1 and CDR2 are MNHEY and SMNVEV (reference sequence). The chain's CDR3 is CASGPGLAKRGYEQYF. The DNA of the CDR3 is TGTGCCAGCGGACCGGGACTAGCAAAGAGGGGCTACGAGCAGTACTTC.

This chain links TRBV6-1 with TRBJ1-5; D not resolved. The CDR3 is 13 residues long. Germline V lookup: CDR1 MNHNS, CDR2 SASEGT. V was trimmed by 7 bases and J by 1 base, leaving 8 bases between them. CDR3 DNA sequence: TGTGCCAGCATGGTGGGAAGCAATCAGCCCCAGCATTTT. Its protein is CASMVGSNQPQHF.

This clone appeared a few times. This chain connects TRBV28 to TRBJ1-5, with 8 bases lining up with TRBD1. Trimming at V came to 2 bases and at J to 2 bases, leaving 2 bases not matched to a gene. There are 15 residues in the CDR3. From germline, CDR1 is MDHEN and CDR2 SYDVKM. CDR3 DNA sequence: TGTGCCAGCAGTTTAGGGACAGGAGGCAATCAGCCCCAGCATTTT. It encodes CASSLGTGGNQPQHF.